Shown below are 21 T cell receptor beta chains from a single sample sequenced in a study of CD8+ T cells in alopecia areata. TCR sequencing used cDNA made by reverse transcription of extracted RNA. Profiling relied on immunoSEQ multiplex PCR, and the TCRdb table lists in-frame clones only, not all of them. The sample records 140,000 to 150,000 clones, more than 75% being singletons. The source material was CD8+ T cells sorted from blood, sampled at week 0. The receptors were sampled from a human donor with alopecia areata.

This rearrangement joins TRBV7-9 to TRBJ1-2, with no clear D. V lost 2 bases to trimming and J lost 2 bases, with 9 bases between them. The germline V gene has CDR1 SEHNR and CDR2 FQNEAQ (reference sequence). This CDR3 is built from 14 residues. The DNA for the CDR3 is TGTGCCAGCAGCTTAATAGACAACAACTATGGCTACACCTTC. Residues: CASSLIDNNYGYTF.

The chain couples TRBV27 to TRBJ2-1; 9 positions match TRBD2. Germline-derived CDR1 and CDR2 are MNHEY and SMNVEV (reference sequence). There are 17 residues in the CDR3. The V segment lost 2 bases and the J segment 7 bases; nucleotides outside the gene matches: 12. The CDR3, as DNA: TGTGCCAGCAGTTTAAGAGTTCCTAGCGGGAATGTAAATGAGCAGTTCTTC. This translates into CASSLRVPSGNVNEQFF.

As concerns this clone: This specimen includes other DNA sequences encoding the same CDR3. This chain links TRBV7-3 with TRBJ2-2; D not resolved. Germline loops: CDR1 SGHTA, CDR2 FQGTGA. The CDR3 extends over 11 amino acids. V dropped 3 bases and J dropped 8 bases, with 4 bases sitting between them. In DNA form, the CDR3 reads TGTGCCAGCAGCTTGACAGGGGAGCTGTTTTTT. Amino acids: CASSLTGELFF. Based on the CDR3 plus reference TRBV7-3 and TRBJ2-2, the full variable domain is GAGVSQTPSNKVTEKGKYVELRCDPISGHTALYWYRQSLGQGPEFLIYFQGTGAADDSGLPNDRFFAVRPEGSVSTLKIQRTERGDSAVYLCASSLTGELFFGEGSRLTVL.

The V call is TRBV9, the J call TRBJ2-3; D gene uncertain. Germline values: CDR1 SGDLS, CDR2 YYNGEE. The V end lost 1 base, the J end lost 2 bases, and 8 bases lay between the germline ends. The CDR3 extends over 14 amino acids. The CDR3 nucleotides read TGTGCCAGCAGCGTAAACCTGCACACAGATACGCAGTATTTT. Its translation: CASSVNLHTDTQYF.

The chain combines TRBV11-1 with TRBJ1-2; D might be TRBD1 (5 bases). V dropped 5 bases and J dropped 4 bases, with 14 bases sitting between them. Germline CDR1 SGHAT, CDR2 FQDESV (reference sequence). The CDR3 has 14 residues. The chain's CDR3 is CASSPLGTLYGYTF. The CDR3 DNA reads TGTGCCAGCAGCCCCCTCGGGACCCTCTATGGCTACACCTTC.

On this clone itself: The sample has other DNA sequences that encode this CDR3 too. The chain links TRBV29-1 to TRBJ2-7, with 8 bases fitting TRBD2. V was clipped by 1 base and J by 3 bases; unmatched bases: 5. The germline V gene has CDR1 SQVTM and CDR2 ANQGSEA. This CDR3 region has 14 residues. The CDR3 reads CSVEGAGGSYEQYF. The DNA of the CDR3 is TGCAGCGTTGAAGGTGCGGGGGGTAGCTACGAGCAGTACTTC.

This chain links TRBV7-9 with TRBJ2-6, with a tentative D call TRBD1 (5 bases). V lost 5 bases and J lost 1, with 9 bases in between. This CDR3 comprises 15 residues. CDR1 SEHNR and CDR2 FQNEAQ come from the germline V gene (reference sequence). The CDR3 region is CASSPPGSGANVLTF. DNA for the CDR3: TGTGCCAGCAGCCCTCCAGGGTCTGGGGCCAACGTCCTGACTTTC. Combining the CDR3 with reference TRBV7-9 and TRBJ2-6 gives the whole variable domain DTGVSQNPRHKITKRGQNVTFRCDPISEHNRLYWYRQTLGQGPEFLTYFQNEAQLEKSRLLSDRFSAERPKGSFSTLEIQRTEQGDSAMYLCASSPPGSGANVLTFGAGSRLTVL.

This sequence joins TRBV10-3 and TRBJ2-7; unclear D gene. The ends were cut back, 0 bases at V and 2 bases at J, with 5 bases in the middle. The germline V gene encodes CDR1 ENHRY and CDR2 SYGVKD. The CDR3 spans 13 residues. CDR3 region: CAISESPPYEQYF. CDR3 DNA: TGTGCCATCAGTGAGTCTCCACCCTACGAGCAGTACTTC.

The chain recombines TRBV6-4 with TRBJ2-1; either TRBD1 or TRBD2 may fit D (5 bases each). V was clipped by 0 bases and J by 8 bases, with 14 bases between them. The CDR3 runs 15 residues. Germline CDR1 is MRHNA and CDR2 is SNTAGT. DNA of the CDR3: TGTGCCAGCAGTGACTCCAGTATGGGGGTTGATGAGCAGTTCTTC. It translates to CASSDSSMGVDEQFF.

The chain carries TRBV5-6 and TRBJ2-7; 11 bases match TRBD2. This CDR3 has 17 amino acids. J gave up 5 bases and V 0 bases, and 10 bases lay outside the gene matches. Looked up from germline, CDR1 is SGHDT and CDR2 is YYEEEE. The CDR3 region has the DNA TGTGCCAGCAGCTTGGATTTTAGCGGGGGGGCCAGAGACGAGCAGTACTTC. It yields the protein CASSLDFSGGARDEQYF.

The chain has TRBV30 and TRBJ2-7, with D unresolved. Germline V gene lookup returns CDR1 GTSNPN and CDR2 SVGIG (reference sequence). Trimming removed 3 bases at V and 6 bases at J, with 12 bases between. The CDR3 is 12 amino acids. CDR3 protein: CAWRSSRFEQYF. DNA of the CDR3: TGTGCCTGGAGGTCAAGTAGGTTCGAGCAGTACTTC.

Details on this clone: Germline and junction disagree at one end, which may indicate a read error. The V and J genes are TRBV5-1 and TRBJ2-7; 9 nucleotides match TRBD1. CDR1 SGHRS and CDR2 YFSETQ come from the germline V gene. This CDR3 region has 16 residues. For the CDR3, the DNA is TGTGCCAGCAGCGAAGGGGGGACAGGGATGATTTACGAGCAGTACTTC. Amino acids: CASSEGGTGMIYEQYF.

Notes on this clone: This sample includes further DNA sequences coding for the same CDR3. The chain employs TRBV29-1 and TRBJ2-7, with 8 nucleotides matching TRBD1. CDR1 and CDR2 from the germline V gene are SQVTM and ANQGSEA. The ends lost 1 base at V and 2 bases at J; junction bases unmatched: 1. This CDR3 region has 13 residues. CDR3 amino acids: CSVEGTGTYEQYF. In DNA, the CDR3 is TGCAGCGTTGAAGGGACAGGGACCTACGAGCAGTACTTC.

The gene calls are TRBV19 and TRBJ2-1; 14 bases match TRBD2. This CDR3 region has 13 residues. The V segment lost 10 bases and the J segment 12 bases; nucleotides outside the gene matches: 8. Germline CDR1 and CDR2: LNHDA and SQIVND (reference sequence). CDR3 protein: CATTNGLAGGQFF. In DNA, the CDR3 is TGTGCCACGACCAATGGACTAGCGGGGGGGCAGTTCTTC. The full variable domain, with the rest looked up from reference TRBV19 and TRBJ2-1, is DGGITQSPKYLFRKEGQNVTLSCEQNLNHDAMYWYRQDPGQGLRLIYYSQIVNDFQKGDIAEGYSVSREKKESFPLTVTSAQKNPTAFYLCATTNGLAGGQFFGPGTRLTVL.

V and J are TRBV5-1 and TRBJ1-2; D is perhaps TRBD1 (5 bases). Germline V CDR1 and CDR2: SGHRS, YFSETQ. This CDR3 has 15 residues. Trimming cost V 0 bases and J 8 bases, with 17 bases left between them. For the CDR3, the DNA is TGCGCCAGCAGCTTGGAGAGGGGTCCCCCCCTCGGCTACACCTTC. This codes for CASSLERGPPLGYTF.

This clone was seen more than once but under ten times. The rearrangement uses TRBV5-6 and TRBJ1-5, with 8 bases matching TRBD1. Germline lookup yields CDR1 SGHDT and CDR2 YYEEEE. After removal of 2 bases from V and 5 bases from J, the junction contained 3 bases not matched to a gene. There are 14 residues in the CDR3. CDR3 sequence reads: CASSLGQGDQPQHF. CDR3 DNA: TGTGCCAGCAGCTTAGGACAGGGAGATCAGCCCCAGCATTTT.

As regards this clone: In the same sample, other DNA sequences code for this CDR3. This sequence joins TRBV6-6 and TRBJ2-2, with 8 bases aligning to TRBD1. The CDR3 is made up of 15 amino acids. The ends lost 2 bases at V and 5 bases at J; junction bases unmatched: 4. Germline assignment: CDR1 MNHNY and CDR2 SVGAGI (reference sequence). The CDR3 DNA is TGTGCCAGCAGTTACGACAGGGGTCGGACCGGGGAGCTGTTTTTT. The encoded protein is CASSYDRGRTGELFF.

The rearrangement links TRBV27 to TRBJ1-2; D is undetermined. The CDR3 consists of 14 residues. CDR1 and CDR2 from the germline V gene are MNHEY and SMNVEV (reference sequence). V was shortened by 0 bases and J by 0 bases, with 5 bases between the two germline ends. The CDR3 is CASSLSGANYGYTF. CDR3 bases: TGTGCCAGCAGTTTATCTGGAGCTAACTATGGCTACACCTTC.

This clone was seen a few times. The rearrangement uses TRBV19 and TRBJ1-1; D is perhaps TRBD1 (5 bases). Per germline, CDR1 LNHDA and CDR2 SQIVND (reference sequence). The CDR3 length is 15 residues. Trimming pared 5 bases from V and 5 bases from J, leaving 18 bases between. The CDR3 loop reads CASSLGEGVRTEAFF. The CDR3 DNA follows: TGTGCCAGTAGTCTAGGCGAAGGGGTAAGGACTGAAGCTTTCTTT. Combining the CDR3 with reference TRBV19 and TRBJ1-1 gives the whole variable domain DGGITQSPKYLFRKEGQNVTLSCEQNLNHDAMYWYRQDPGQGLRLIYYSQIVNDFQKGDIAEGYSVSREKKESFPLTVTSAQKNPTAFYLCASSLGEGVRTEAFFGQGTRLTVV.

This chain's CDR3 is CAISEAVQETQYF. The CDR3 DNA reads as TGTGCCATCAGTGAGGCGGTACAAGAGACCCAGTACTTC. The chain couples TRBV10-3 to TRBJ2-5; D not resolved. The CDR3 is made up of 13 amino acids. Germline assignment: CDR1 ENHRY and CDR2 SYGVKD. The V and J ends lost 2 bases and 2 bases respectively, with 6 bases between them.

This CDR3 reads CASSEAGDGTEAFF. CDR3 DNA sequence: TGTGCCAGCAGTGAAGCGGGGGATGGCACTGAAGCTTTCTTT. This chain joins TRBV2 and TRBJ1-1, with D perhaps TRBD1 (5 bases). CDR3 length equals 14 residues. Germline lookup yields CDR1 SNHLY and CDR2 FYNNEI. V shed 0 bases and J shed 4 bases, with 9 bases lying between them.